Shown below are 17 T cell receptor beta chains from a single sample sequenced in a study of early T cells in non-severe SARS-CoV-2 infection (dated by TCRdb to the early 2020s). The library was prepared using 5' RACE. Sequencer: NextSeq 500. The public reads were quality trimmed at Q25 with fastp and then assembled into clones with MiXCR by TCRdb, keeping productive beta chains. Rows merge per CDR3 protein into single entries with the most common DNA and genes. This sample gives about 31,000 distinct CDR3 sequences in total; roughly 5.2% of them show up just once. The ten largest clones add up to about a fifth of the sample. The sample comprised whole blood. The receptors come from an adult who was a healthcare worker with PCR-confirmed SARS-CoV-2 infection or an uninfected control (not recorded which).

This clonotype was counted only a few times. The V and J genes are TRBV13 and TRBJ2-7, with 16 bases lining up with TRBD2. This CDR3 region has 19 residues. V lost 4 bases to trimming and J lost 2 bases; unmatched junction nucleotides: 11. Germline V lookup: CDR1 PRHDT, CDR2 FYEKMQ (reference sequence). CDR3 in amino acids: CASSSLGTSGRAGTYEQYF. The DNA for the CDR3 is TGTGCCAGCAGCTCGCTAGGGACTAGCGGGAGGGCCGGGACCTACGAGCAGTACTTC. The whole variable domain, remainder taken from reference TRBV13 and TRBJ2-7, is AAGVIQSPRHLIKEKRETATLKCYPIPRHDTVYWYQQGPGQDPQFLISFYEKMQSDKGSIPDRFSAQQFSDYHSELNMSSLELGDSALYFCASSSLGTSGRAGTYEQYFGPGTRLTVT.

This rearrangement joins TRBV7-6 to TRBJ2-6; the match to TRBD1 covers 7 bases. The CDR3 is 17 amino acids. J was trimmed by 0 bases and V by 6 bases; bases with no gene match: 8. Germline values: CDR1 SGHVS, CDR2 FNYEAQ. Here the CDR3 DNA reads TGTGCCAGCAGATCCGTCAGGACAGGCTCTGGGGCCAACGTCCTGACTTTC. Translating it yields CASRSVRTGSGANVLTF.

Only a few counts were recorded for this clonotype. The genes are TRBV10-3 and TRBJ2-5; 8 bases are shared with TRBD2. The J segment lost 2 bases and the V segment lost 8 bases, leaving 7 bases of the junction unmatched. CDR1 and CDR2 (germline): ENHRY, SYGVKD. This CDR3 is built from 14 residues. CDR3 nucleotides: TGTGCCATCTCTGGGGCTAGCGGGCAAGAGACCCAGTACTTC. This gives the protein CAISGASGQETQYF.

This clonotype was detected many times. This chain connects TRBV12-3 or TRBV12-4 to TRBJ1-2; 7 nucleotides line up with TRBD1. V dropped 8 bases and J dropped 4; count of bases not matched to a gene: 7. The CDR3 has 13 residues. The CDR3 DNA is TGTGCCAGCGCCGCACAGGGGTTCTATGGCTACACCTTC. As protein: CASAAQGFYGYTF.

The rearrangement links TRBV7-8 to TRBJ1-4; D not certain. This CDR3 is built from 12 residues. V lost 1 base to trimming and J lost 14 bases, with 11 bases between them. Per germline, CDR1 SGHVS and CDR2 FQNEAQ. The CDR3: CASSLDGLELFF. The CDR3 DNA reads TGTGCCAGCAGCTTAGATGGGTTAGAGCTGTTTTTT.

This clonotype showed up just a few times. The chain has TRBV29-1 and TRBJ2-7, with D possibly matching TRBD2 (5 bases). Germline CDR1 SQVTM, CDR2 ANQGSEA. V was shortened by 2 bases and J by 7 bases, with 18 bases between the two germline ends. The CDR3 has 14 residues. The DNA of the CDR3 is TGCAGCGTTGAAAAAGGGCAAAAGGAGCGGGAGCAGTACTTC. Protein: CSVEKGQKEREQYF.

The rearrangement joins TRBV18 to TRBJ1-6, with D possibly being TRBD1 (6 bases). Looked up from germline, CDR1 is KGHSH and CDR2 is LQKENI. With 6 bases removed from V and 8 bases from J, the gap between germline ends came to 14 bases. The CDR3 extends over 14 amino acids. The DNA of the CDR3 is TGTGCCAGCTCCTCCGGGGGCGCCTATTCACCCCTCCACTTT. It yields the protein CASSSGGAYSPLHF.

This clonotype was recorded at least ten times. V gene TRBV6-2 or TRBV6-3 combines with J gene TRBJ1-1; the D gene is possibly TRBD1 (5 bases). Trimming took 1 base from V and 3 from J, leaving 9 bases between them. The CDR3 sequence is 14 residues long. The V gene's germline CDR1 is MNHEY and CDR2 SVGEGT. The CDR3 is CASSYWGKDTEAFF. The CDR3 region has the DNA TGTGCCAGCAGTTACTGGGGGAAGGACACTGAAGCTTTCTTT.

This clonotype was observed at least ten times. This chain joins TRBV18 and TRBJ2-1; 9 bases are a match to TRBD2. V shed 3 bases and J 6 bases; nucleotides not matched to a gene: 3. Germline V gene sequence: CDR1 KGHSH, CDR2 LQKENI. This CDR3 is 14 amino acids long. In nucleotides, the CDR3 is TGTGCCAGCTCACCCGGCGGGAGGGTCAATGAGCAGTTCTTC. Its translation is CASSPGGRVNEQFF.

The chain joins TRBV12-3 or TRBV12-4 to TRBJ2-7, with a weak D call TRBD1 (6 bases). The CDR3 loop spans 13 amino acids. Trimming cost V 5 bases and J 6 bases, with 14 bases left between them. The CDR3 nucleotides are TGTGCCAGCAGTCCCCGGACAGCGTCCGAGCAGTACTTC. Translating gives CASSPRTASEQYF.

The sample holds a few counts of this clonotype. This chain connects TRBV2 to TRBJ2-7; D perhaps matches TRBD2 (5 bases). Trimming left V 8 bases short and J 2 bases short, with 10 bases between. Germline CDR1 reads SNHLY; CDR2 reads FYNNEI. This CDR3 is built from 12 residues. As DNA, the CDR3 is TGTGCCAGCTCGGACGGGACCTACGAGCAGTACTTC. Translated: CASSDGTYEQYF.

This clonotype was recorded many times. The chain is built from TRBV28 and TRBJ2-2; tentatively, D is TRBD2 (5 bases). From germline, CDR1 is MDHEN and CDR2 SYDVKM. There are 14 residues in the CDR3. Deletions cut 3 bases from V and 7 bases from J, with 12 bases between. CDR3 in DNA: TGTGCCAGCAGTTTGAGAGGGTCCAGCGGGGAGCTGTTTTTT. This codes for CASSLRGSSGELFF.

The table lists this clonotype with many counts. V and J are TRBV30 and TRBJ2-1; 11 positions match TRBD2. Germline V gives CDR1 GTSNPN, CDR2 SVGIG (reference sequence). This CDR3 is built from 15 residues. V gave up 1 base and J gave up 7 bases; unmatched junction bases: 6. In DNA form, the CDR3 reads TGTGCCTGGAGTGCACTAGCGGGAGTTGGGAATGAGCAGTTCTTC. It codes for CAWSALAGVGNEQFF.

This clonotype came up many times. The CDR3 protein is CATQTSGTYEQYF. The CDR3 nucleotides are TGTGCCACCCAGACTAGCGGGACCTACGAGCAGTACTTC. The chain combines TRBV28 with TRBJ2-7; 11 bases agree with TRBD2. The CDR3 has 13 residues. V dropped 10 bases and J dropped 2; count of bases not matched to a gene: 4. Per the germline V gene, CDR1 is MDHEN and CDR2 is SYDVKM. Using reference TRBV28 and TRBJ2-7 for the parts outside the CDR3, the full variable domain is DVKVTQSSRYLVKRTGEKVFLECVQDMDHENMFWYRQDPGLGLRLIYFSYDVKMKEKGDIPEGYSVSREKKERFSLILESASTNQTSMYLCATQTSGTYEQYFGPGTRLTVT.

V and J are TRBV3-1 and TRBJ2-1; TRBD2 aligns across 8 bases. CDR3 length: 16 amino acids. Germline V gene sequence: CDR1 LGHDT, CDR2 YNNKEL (reference sequence). V lost 1 base to trimming and J lost 6 bases; unmatched junction nucleotides: 8. The CDR3 nucleotides read TGTGCCAGCAGCCAAGGTTTAGCGGGGAACGGCAATGAGCAGTTCTTC. It is translated as CASSQGLAGNGNEQFF.

The table lists this clonotype with a few counts. The chain has TRBV30 and TRBJ2-7; a weak D match, TRBD1 (5 bases). This CDR3 comprises 14 residues. The germline V gene has CDR1 GTSNPN and CDR2 SVGIG (reference sequence). With 3 bases removed from V and 0 bases from J, the gap between germline ends came to 12 bases. The DNA for the CDR3 is TGTGCCTGGAGCAGGGCGGCGAGCTCCTACGAGCAGTACTTC. It encodes CAWSRAASSYEQYF.

This clonotype has a count of ten or more. The chain links TRBV29-1 to TRBJ2-3, with 12 nucleotides matching TRBD2. The germline V gene encodes CDR1 SQVTM and CDR2 ANQGSEA. The CDR3 spans 18 residues. V shed 4 bases, J shed 2 bases, and the junction held 13 bases outside the gene matches. The CDR3 sequence is CSVAGMLAGGTITDTQYF. CDR3 in DNA: TGCAGCGTTGCCGGTATGCTAGCGGGGGGGACAATCACAGATACGCAGTATTTT.